These 19 T cell receptor beta chains share one sample of origin, sequenced in a study of blood T cell repertoires in COVID-19. The protocol was immunoSEQ multiplex PCR, while the TCRdb copy is restricted to in-frame clones and leaves out a portion. Of around 200,000 clones in the sample, 87% were seen once. The sample was PBMCs or T cells enriched from blood (not recorded which). Receptor source: a man younger than 35 with acute COVID-19.

V gene TRBV5-6 combines with J gene TRBJ1-2; D unclear. The CDR3 length is 15 residues. V dropped 2 bases and J dropped 4 bases, with 15 bases sitting between them. Germline CDR1 is SGHDT and CDR2 is YYEEEE. CDR3 coding DNA: TGTGCCAGCAGCTTAGGTACGGGAGGCGGCTATGGCTACACCTTC. Translation: CASSLGTGGGYGYTF.

The genes are TRBV28 and TRBJ1-5; D is uncertain. The germline gives CDR1 MDHEN, CDR2 SYDVKM. This CDR3 has 18 residues. The V gene lost 6 bases and the J gene lost 0 bases, with 21 bases spanning the gap. The CDR3: CASSTSVRGTLSNQPQHF. The CDR3 DNA is TGTGCCAGCAGCACCTCGGTTAGAGGAACCCTTAGCAATCAGCCCCAGCATTTT.

This clone was seen once. V and J are TRBV4-3 and TRBJ1-2, with 9 bases fitting TRBD1. The germline CDR1 and CDR2 sequences are LGHNA and YSLEER. The CDR3 has 15 amino acids. J lost 9 bases, V lost 1 base, and 9 bases had no gene match. CDR3 amino acids: CASSQAKGQGRSYTF. The DNA of the CDR3 is TGCGCCAGCAGCCAAGCCAAGGGACAGGGAAGGAGCTACACCTTC.

The J gene is TRBJ2-1, the V gene TRBV9, with D perhaps matching TRBD2 (5 bases). V dropped 4 bases and J dropped 8 bases, with 19 bases sitting between them. Germline V lookup: CDR1 SGDLS, CDR2 YYNGEE. The CDR3 loop spans 15 amino acids. The CDR3 DNA is TGTGCCAGCAGCCCCCCCCGCGAGGGATTCGATGAGCAGTTCTTC. Protein sequence: CASSPPREGFDEQFF.

The chain links TRBV30 to TRBJ2-7; D not certain. CDR3 size: 11 residues. The germline CDR1 and CDR2 sequences are GTSNPN and SVGIG (reference sequence). The V end lost 6 bases, the J end lost 0 bases, and 6 bases lay between the germline ends. The chain's CDR3 is CACTSSYEQYF. The CDR3 nucleotides read TGTGCCTGTACCAGCTCCTACGAGCAGTACTTC.

The chain employs TRBV4-2 and TRBJ2-7; 14 bases are shared with TRBD2. This CDR3 spans 16 amino acids. J gave up 5 bases and V 5 bases, and 8 bases lay outside the gene matches. Germline CDR1 LGHNA, CDR2 YNFKEQ. CDR3 sequence reads: CASSSTGTSGRDEQYF. The CDR3 region has the DNA TGTGCCAGCAGCTCCACCGGGACTAGCGGGAGAGACGAGCAGTACTTC.

This sequence joins TRBV30 and TRBJ2-3, with D perhaps matching TRBD1 (6 bases). V was pared by 4 bases and J by 5 bases, with 19 bases between. Germline values: CDR1 GTSNPN, CDR2 SVGIG (reference sequence). The CDR3 extends over 15 amino acids. In DNA, the CDR3 is TGTGCCTGGACGCAACGGGACACGCTAGGAGATACGCAGTATTTT. The encoded protein is CAWTQRDTLGDTQYF. The complete variable domain, with remaining parts taken from reference TRBV30 and TRBJ2-3, reads SQTIHQWPATLVQPVGSPLSLECTVEGTSNPNLYWYRQAAGRGLQLLFYSVGIGQISSEVPQNLSASRPQDRQFILSSKKLLLSDSGFYLCAWTQRDTLGDTQYFGPGTRLTVL.

The chain couples TRBV2 to TRBJ1-5; possible D gene TRBD1, 6 bases. The CDR3 spans 15 residues. Germline V gene sequence: CDR1 SNHLY, CDR2 FYNNEI. V lost 6 bases and J lost 2, with 14 bases in between. The CDR3 coding sequence is TGTGCCAGCAGGATCGAGGGGGGGGGCAATCAGCCCCAGCATTTT. Translated, it gives CASRIEGGGNQPQHF.

This chain uses TRBV2 with TRBJ2-6; no firm D call. The CDR3 is 15 residues long. CDR1 and CDR2 (germline): SNHLY, FYNNEI. V shed 3 bases and J shed 0 bases, with 6 bases lying between them. In DNA form, the CDR3 reads TGTGCCAGCAGTGATCGACTCTCTGGGGCCAACGTCCTGACTTTC. Translated: CASSDRLSGANVLTF.

This clone has only a few counts. The gene calls are TRBV4-1 and TRBJ2-7, with TRBD1 as a possible D gene (5 bases). Trimming took off 1 base at V and 4 bases at J, with 11 bases between the two ends. Germline CDR1 is MGHRA and CDR2 is YSYEKL. CDR3 length: 14 amino acids. The CDR3 is CASSQVGDGYEQYF. For the CDR3, the DNA is TGCGCCAGCAGCCAAGTAGGGGATGGGTACGAGCAGTACTTC.

Written as DNA, the CDR3 is TGTGCCAGCAGGTTACAGGGGAATAATTCACCCCTCCACTTT. Translating gives CASRLQGNNSPLHF. The chain links TRBV4-2 to TRBJ1-6; the match to TRBD1 covers 7 bases. Losses at the gene ends were 6 bases for V and 5 bases for J; bases not matched to a gene: 4. The CDR3 spans 14 residues. Germline CDR1 reads LGHNA; CDR2 reads YNFKEQ.

The chain is built from TRBV18 and TRBJ2-1; D might be TRBD1 (5 bases). CDR3 length: 16 amino acids. Germline lookup yields CDR1 KGHSH and CDR2 LQKENI. Trimming removed 3 bases from V and 2 bases from J, with 14 bases in between. The DNA for the CDR3 is TGTGCCAGCTCACCCGCCACAGGTGGGACCTACAATGAGCAGTTCTTC. Amino acid sequence: CASSPATGGTYNEQFF.

The rearrangement uses TRBV5-1 and TRBJ1-1; TRBD1 might be the D (6 bases). Germline V CDR1 and CDR2: SGHRS, YFSETQ. The CDR3 covers 14 residues. Trimming stripped 4 bases from V and 1 base from J, with 11 bases between. The CDR3 nucleotides read TGCGCCAGCAGCGTGCTAGGGGGGAACACTGAAGCTTTCTTT. It codes for CASSVLGGNTEAFF.

This clone has a count of ten or more. The V call is TRBV7-2, the J call TRBJ2-1; possibly TRBD2 for D (6 bases). The V end was cut by 1 base, the J end by 5 bases, with 12 bases between. The CDR3 length is 15 residues. In germline, CDR1 is SGHTA, CDR2 FQGNSA. The CDR3 here is CASSLEGGTDNEQFF. The CDR3 DNA is TGTGCCAGCAGCTTAGAGGGCGGGACTGACAATGAGCAGTTCTTC.

The chain combines TRBV3-1 (or the pseudogene TRBV3-2) with TRBJ1-5, with no clear D. V was cut by 0 bases and J by 6 bases, with 6 bases left in between. The CDR3 loop spans 13 amino acids. Germline CDR1 and CDR2: LGHDT and YNNKEL (reference sequence). CDR3 in DNA: TGTGCCAGCAGCCAAGAAAGAGGTCAGCCCCAGCATTTT. This encodes CASSQERGQPQHF.

The chain has TRBV29-1 and TRBJ1-1; D not certain. The V gene's germline CDR1 is SQVTM and CDR2 ANQGSEA. The CDR3 has 13 residues. V lost 0 bases to trimming and J lost 0 bases, with 5 bases between them. CDR3: CSVEENLNTEAFF. The CDR3 DNA reads TGCAGCGTTGAAGAGAACTTGAACACTGAAGCTTTCTTT.

The chain has TRBV27 and TRBJ1-6; D perhaps matches TRBD1 (5 bases). CDR3 length equals 16 residues. Trimming removed 5 bases at V and 1 base at J, with 12 bases between. The germline V gene has CDR1 MNHEY and CDR2 SMNVEV (reference sequence). The CDR3 nucleotides are TGTGCCAGCAGTCTGGGCGGGGGATCCTATAATTCACCCCTCCACTTT. It translates to CASSLGGGSYNSPLHF.

This clone showed up just once. The rearrangement uses TRBV19 and TRBJ1-4; D gene ambiguous. This CDR3 has 14 amino acids. Germline loops: CDR1 LNHDA, CDR2 SQIVND (reference sequence). Between the trimmed V and J ends, which lost 5 bases and 7 bases, there was a span of 14 bases. The CDR3 reads CASSPGAATEKLFF. The CDR3 nucleotides read TGTGCCAGTAGTCCTGGAGCAGCGACTGAAAAACTGTTTTTT.

V gene TRBV6-2 or TRBV6-3 combines with J gene TRBJ2-1; D is possibly TRBD2 (6 bases). This CDR3 has 16 residues. In germline, CDR1 is MNHEY, CDR2 SVGEGT. With 2 bases removed from V and 6 bases from J, the gap between germline ends came to 17 bases. The CDR3 sequence is CASSYGGGFYGNEQFF. The CDR3 DNA follows: TGTGCCAGCAGTTACGGGGGAGGATTTTATGGCAATGAGCAGTTCTTC.